The T cell receptor beta chain under discussion was sequenced for a study of OX40 agonist ivuxolimab in advanced cancers. Turning to the study itself: In this trial design, patients received ivuxolimab intravenously at 0.01 to 10 mg/kg every 2 weeks. Patients receiving dose escalation had hepatocellular carcinoma, melanoma, renal cell or head and neck cancer. Study-wide results and limits: Among T cells, CD8+ cells averaged more expanded clones than CD4+ cells.

This clone was seen just once. Its antigen is currently unknown. Some clones are missing from TCRdb's copy, which holds only in-frame ones; the method was immunoSEQ multiplex PCR. Here the sample spans 20,000 to 25,000 clones, nearly 80% being singletons. V lost 7 bases and J lost 2, with 15 bases in between. Germline-derived CDR1 and CDR2 are SGHDN and FVKESK. There are 15 residues in the CDR3. The sequences come from CD4+ or CD8+ T cells sorted from blood, collected in a trial of the OX40 agonist ivuxolimab. This chain uses TRBV14 with TRBJ1-5; no definite D call. The TCR originated in an adult with an advanced solid tumor such as melanoma, head and neck, liver or kidney cancer. CDR3 amino acids: CASTSEGFGNQPQHF. The CDR3 bases are TGTGCCAGCACTTCTGAGGGTTTCGGCAATCAGCCCCAGCATTTT.